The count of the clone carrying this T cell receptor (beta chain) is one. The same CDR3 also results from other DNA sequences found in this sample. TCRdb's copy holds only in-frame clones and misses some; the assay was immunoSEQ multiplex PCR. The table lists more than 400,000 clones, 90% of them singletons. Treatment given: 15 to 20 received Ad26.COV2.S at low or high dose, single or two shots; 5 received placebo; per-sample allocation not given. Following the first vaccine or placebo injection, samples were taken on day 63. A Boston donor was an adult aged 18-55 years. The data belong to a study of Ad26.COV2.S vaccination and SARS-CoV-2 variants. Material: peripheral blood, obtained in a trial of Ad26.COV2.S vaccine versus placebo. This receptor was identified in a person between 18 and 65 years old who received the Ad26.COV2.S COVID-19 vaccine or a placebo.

The CDR3 loop is CAISESSSYEQYF. DNA of the CDR3: TGTGCCATCAGTGAGTCGAGTTCCTACGAGCAGTACTTC. The gene calls are TRBV10-3 and TRBJ2-7; D call uncertain. CDR1 and CDR2 from the germline V gene are ENHRY and SYGVKD. V shed 0 bases and J shed 1 base, with 4 bases lying between them. CDR3 length: 13 residues.